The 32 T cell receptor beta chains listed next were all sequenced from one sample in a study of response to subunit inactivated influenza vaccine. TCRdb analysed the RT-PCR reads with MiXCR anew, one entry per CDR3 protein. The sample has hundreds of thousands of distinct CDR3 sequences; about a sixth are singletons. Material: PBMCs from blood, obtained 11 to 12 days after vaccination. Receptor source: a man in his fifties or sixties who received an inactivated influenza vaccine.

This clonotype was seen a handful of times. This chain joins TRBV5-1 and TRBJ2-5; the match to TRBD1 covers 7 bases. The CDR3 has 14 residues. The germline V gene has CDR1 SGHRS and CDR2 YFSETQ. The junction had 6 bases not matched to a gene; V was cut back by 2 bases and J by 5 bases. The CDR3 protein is CASSFDRVGETQYF. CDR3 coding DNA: TGCGCCAGCAGCTTCGACAGGGTGGGGGAGACCCAGTACTTC.

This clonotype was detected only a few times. The CDR3 is CASSEGPASGYSPLHF. The CDR3 DNA follows: TGTGCCAGCAGTGAAGGTCCCGCTTCAGGATATTCACCCCTCCACTTT. The chain carries TRBV6-1 and TRBJ1-6; no clear D. Germline V gene lookup returns CDR1 MNHNS and CDR2 SASEGT. Trimming removed 1 base at V and 8 bases at J, with 15 bases between. The length of the CDR3 is 16 residues.

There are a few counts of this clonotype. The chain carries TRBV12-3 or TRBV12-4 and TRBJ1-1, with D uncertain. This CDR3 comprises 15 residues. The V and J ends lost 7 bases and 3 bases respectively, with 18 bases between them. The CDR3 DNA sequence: TGTGCCAGCATCAACTCCAGGCGGGTGGACACTGAAGCTTTCTTT. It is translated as CASINSRRVDTEAFF.

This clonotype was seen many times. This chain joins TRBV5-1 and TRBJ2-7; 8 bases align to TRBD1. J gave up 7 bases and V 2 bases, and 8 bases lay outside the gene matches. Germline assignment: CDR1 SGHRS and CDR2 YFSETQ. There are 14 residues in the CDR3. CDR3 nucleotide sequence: TGCGCCAGCAGCTTTAACAGGGGGATGGGGGAGCAGTACTTC. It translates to CASSFNRGMGEQYF. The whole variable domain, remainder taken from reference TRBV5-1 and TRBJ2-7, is KAGVTQTPRYLIKTRGQQVTLSCSPISGHRSVSWYQQTPGQGLQFLFEYFSETQRNKGNFPGRFSGRQFSNSRSEMNVSTLELGDSALYLCASSFNRGMGEQYFGPGTRLTVT.

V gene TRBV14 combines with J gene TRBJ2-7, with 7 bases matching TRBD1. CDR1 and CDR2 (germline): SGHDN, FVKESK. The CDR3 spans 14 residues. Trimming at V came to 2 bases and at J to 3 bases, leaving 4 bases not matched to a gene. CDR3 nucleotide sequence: TGTGCCAGCAGCCAACCGGGACAGTTCTACGAGCAGTACTTC. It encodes CASSQPGQFYEQYF.

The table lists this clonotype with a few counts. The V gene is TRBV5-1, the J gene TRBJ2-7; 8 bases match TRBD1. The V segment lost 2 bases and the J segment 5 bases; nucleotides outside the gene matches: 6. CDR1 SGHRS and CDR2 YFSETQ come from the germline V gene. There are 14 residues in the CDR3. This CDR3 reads CASSLGQGFHEQYF. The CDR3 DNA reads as TGCGCCAGCAGCTTAGGACAGGGTTTCCACGAGCAGTACTTC.

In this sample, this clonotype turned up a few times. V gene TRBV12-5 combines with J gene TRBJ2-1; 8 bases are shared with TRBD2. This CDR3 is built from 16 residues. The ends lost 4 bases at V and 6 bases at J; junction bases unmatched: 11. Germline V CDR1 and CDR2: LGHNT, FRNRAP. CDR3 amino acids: CASGSPPGTSTNEQFF. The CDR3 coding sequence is TGTGCTAGTGGTTCCCCTCCCGGGACTAGTACCAATGAGCAGTTCTTC.

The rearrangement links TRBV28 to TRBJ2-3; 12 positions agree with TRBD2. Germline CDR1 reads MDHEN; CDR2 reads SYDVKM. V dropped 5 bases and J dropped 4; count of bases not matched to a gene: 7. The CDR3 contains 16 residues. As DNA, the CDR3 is TGTGCCAGCAGTCCAACTAGCGGGAGGCCCTCAGATACGCAGTATTTT. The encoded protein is CASSPTSGRPSDTQYF.

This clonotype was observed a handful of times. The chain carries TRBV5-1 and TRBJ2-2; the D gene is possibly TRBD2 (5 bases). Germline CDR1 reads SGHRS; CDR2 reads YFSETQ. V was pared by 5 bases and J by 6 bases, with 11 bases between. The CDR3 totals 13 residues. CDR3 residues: CASRSEGPGELFF. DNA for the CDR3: TGCGCCAGCAGATCCGAGGGCCCCGGGGAGCTGTTTTTT.

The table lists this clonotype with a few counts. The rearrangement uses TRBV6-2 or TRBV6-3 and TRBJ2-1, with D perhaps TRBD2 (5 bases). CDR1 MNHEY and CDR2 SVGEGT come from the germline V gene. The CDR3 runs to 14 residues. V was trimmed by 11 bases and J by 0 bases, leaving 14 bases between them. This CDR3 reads CASAIASSYNEQFF. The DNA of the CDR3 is TGTGCCTCTGCTATAGCGAGCTCCTACAATGAGCAGTTCTTC.

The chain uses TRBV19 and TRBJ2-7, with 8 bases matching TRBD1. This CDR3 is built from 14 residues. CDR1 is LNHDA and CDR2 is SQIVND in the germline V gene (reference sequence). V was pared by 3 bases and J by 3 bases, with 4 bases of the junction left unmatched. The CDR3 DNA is TGTGCCAGTAGTATGGGGACAGGATTCTACGAGCAGTACTTC. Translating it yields CASSMGTGFYEQYF.

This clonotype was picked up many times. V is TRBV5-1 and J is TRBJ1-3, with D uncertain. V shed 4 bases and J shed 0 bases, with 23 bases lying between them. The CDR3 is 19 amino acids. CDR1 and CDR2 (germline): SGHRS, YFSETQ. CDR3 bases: TGCGCCAGCAGCCTGAGCTACGTGATCCCGGTTAACTCTGGAAACACCATATATTTT. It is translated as CASSLSYVIPVNSGNTIYF.

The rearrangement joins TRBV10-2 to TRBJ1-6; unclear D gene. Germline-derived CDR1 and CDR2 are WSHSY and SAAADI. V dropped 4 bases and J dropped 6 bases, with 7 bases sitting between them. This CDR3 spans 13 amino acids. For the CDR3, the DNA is TGCGCCAGCAGTGCCAGGAGTAATTCACCCCTCCACTTT. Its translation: CASSARSNSPLHF.

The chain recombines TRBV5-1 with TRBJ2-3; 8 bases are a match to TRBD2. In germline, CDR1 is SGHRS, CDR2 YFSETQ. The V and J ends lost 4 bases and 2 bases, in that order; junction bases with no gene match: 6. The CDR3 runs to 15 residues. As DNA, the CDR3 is TGCGCCAGCAGCGCGGGAGGAGAGACCACAGATACGCAGTATTTT. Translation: CASSAGGETTDTQYF.

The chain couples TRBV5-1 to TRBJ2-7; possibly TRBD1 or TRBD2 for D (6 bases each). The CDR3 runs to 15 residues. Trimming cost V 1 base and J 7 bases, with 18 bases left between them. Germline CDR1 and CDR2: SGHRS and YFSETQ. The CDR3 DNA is TGCGCCAGCAGCTTGTCGGGGGACACCCGCCGGGAGCAGTACTTC. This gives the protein CASSLSGDTRREQYF.

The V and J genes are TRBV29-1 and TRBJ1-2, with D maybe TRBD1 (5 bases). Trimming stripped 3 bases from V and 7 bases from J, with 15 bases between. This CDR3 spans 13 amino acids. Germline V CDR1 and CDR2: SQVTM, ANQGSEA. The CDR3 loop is CSVDGAGLSGYTF. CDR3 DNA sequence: TGCAGCGTTGATGGGGCAGGGCTCAGTGGCTACACCTTC.

For the CDR3, the DNA is TGTGCCAGCAGTTCCCCACGGAGAAGCGGGCAGTACTTC. Translated, it gives CASSSPRRSGQYF. The J gene is TRBJ2-7, the V gene TRBV2; tentatively, D is TRBD2 (5 bases). V lost 5 bases and J lost 9, with 17 bases in between. Germline V gene lookup returns CDR1 SNHLY and CDR2 FYNNEI. The length of the CDR3 is 13 residues.

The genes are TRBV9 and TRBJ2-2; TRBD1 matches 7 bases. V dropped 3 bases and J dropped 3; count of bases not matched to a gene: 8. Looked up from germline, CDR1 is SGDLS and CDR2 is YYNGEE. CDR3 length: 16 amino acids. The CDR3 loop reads CASSAPGTEYTGELFF. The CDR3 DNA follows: TGTGCCAGCAGCGCCCCCGGGACAGAGTACACCGGGGAGCTGTTTTTT.

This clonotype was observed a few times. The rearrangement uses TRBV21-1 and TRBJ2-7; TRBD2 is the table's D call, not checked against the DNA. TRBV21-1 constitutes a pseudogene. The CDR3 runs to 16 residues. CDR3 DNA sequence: TGTGCCAGCAGCAAAGCGCTGCGGGAGACCTCCTACGAGCAGTACTTC. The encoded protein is CASSKALRETSYEQYF.

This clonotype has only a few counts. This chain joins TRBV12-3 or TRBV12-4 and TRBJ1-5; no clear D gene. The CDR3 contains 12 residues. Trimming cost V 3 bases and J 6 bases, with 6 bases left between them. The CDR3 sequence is CASSFLGQPQHF. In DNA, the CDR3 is TGTGCCAGCAGTTTTTTGGGTCAGCCCCAGCATTTT.

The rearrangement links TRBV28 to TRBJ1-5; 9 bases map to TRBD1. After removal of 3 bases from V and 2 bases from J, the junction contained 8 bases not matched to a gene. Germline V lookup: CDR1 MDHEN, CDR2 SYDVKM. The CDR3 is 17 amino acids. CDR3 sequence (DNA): TGTGCCAGCAGTTTTCCGCCGGGACAGGGAGGCAATCAGCCCCAGCATTTT. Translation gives CASSFPPGQGGNQPQHF. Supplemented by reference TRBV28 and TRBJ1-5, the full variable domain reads DVKVTQSSRYLVKRTGEKVFLECVQDMDHENMFWYRQDPGLGLRLIYFSYDVKMKEKGDIPEGYSVSREKKERFSLILESASTNQTSMYLCASSFPPGQGGNQPQHFGDGTRLSIL.

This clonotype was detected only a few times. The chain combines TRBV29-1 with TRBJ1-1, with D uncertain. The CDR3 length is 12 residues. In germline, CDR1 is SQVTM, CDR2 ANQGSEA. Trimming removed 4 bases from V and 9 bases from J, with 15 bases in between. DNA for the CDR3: TGCAGCGTTGTGAGCCGGGAAAGACAAGCTTTCTTT. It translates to CSVVSRERQAFF.

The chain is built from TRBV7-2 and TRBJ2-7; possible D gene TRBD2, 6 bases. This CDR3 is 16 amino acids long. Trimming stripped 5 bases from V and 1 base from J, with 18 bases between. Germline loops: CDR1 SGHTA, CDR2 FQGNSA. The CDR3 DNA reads TGTGCCAGCAGCCCAGTGGGCGGGAAGGGATCCTACGAGCAGTACTTC. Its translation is CASSPVGGKGSYEQYF.

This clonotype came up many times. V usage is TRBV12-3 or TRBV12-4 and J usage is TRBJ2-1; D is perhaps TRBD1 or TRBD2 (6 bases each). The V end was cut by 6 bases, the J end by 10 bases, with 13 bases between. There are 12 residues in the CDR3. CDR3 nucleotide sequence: TGTGCCAGCAGCCGGGGGCGGGTCGAGCAGTTCTTC. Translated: CASSRGRVEQFF.

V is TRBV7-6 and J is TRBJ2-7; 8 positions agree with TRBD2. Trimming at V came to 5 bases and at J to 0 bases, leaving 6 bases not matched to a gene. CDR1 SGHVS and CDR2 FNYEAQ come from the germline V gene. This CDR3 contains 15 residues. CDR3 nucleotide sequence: TGTGCCAGCAGCCGACCAAGCGGGAGCTCCTACGAGCAGTACTTC. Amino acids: CASSRPSGSSYEQYF.

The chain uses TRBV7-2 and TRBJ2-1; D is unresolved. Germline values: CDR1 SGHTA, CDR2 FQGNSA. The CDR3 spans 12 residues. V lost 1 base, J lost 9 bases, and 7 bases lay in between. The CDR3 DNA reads TGTGCCAGCAGCTTAGTGGTGAGTGAGCAGTTCTTC. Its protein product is CASSLVVSEQFF.

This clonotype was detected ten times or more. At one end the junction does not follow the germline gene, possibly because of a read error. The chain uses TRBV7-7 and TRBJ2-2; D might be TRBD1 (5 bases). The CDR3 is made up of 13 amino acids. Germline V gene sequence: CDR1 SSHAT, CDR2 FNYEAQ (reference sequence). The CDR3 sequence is CASSQGRTGELFF. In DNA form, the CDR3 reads TGTGCTAGCAGTCAGGGCAGGACCGGGGAGCTGTTTTTT. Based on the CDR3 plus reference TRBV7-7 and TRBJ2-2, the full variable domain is GAGVSQSPRYKVTKRGQDVTLRCDPISSHATLYWYQQALGQGPEFLTYFNYEAQPDKSGLPSDRFSAERPEGSISTLTIQRTEQRDSAMYRCASSQGRTGELFFGEGSRLTVL.

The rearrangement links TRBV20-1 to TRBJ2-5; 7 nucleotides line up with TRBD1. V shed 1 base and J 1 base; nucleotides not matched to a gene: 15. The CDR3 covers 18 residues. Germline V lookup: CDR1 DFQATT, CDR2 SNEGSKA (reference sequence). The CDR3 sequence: CSARVSVGDRARQETQYF. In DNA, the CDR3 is TGCAGTGCTAGAGTTAGTGTGGGAGACAGGGCACGCCAAGAGACCCAGTACTTC.

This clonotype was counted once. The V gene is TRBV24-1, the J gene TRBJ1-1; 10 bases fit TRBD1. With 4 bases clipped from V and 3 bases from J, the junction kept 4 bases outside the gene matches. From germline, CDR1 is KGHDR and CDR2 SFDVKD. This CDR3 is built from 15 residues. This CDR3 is CATSDSGTGDTEAFF. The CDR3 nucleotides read TGTGCCACCAGTGACTCGGGGACAGGGGACACTGAAGCTTTCTTT.

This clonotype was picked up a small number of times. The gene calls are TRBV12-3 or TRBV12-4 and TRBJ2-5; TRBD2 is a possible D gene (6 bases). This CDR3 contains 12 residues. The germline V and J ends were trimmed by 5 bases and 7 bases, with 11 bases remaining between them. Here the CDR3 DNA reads TGTGCCAGCAGTGCCGGGAGCGGGACCCAGTACTTC. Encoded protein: CASSAGSGTQYF.

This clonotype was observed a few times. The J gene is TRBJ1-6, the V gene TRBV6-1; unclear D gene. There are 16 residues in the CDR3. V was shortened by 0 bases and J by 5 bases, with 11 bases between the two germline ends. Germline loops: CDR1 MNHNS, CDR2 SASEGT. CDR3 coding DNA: TGTGCCAGCAGTGAAGCGATAGGGCTTAATAATTCACCCCTCCACTTT. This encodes CASSEAIGLNNSPLHF.

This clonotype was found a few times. The CDR3 spells CASSPSLGQETQYF. Here the CDR3 DNA reads TGTGCCAGCAGCCCTTCCCTAGGGCAAGAGACCCAGTACTTC. The chain couples TRBV3-1 to TRBJ2-5; D call uncertain. The CDR3 runs to 14 residues. V lost 4 bases and J 2 bases, leaving 11 bases between the germline ends. CDR1 LGHDT and CDR2 YNNKEL come from the germline V gene (reference sequence).